The clone carrying this T cell receptor (beta chain) was seen more than once but under ten times. Its antigen is undetermined. The source of the sample is a study of beta chain features in type 1 diabetes. Staining for CD45RO/CCR7/CD25/CD127/CD95/CD27 allowed sorting of CD4+ naive, central memory, regulatory and stem cell-like memory cells. The isolated RNA, all of it, was reverse transcribed, so expressed TCRB transcripts were what got sequenced. TCRdb's copy holds only in-frame clones and misses some; the assay was immunoSEQ multiplex PCR. Of roughly 140,000 clones listed, 10% were seen once; the top ten hold 0.4% to 0.55%. Overall study findings and caveats: cDNA sequencing could over-represent cells with high TCR expression. The study found fewer insertions and more deletions at VDJ junctions in type 1 diabetes patients. Equally in patients and controls, PCR might preferentially amplify shorter templates. Shortening of TCRB CDR3s, moderate but significant, appeared in all four CD4+ subsets of Type 1 diabetes patients.

The V gene end was trimmed by 5 bases and the J gene end by 5 bases; junction bases not matched to a gene: 2. The CDR3 runs to 12 residues. CDR1 is SEHNR, CDR2 FQNEAQ, per germline (reference sequence). This TCR was sampled from a man aged 25 to 40 with type 1 diabetes. Source material: central memory CD4+ T cells from blood. The chain couples TRBV7-9 to TRBJ2-7, with TRBD1 identical over 8 bases. In DNA, the CDR3 is TGTGCCAGCAGCCCGACAGGGGACGAGCAGTACTTC. This encodes CASSPTGDEQYF.